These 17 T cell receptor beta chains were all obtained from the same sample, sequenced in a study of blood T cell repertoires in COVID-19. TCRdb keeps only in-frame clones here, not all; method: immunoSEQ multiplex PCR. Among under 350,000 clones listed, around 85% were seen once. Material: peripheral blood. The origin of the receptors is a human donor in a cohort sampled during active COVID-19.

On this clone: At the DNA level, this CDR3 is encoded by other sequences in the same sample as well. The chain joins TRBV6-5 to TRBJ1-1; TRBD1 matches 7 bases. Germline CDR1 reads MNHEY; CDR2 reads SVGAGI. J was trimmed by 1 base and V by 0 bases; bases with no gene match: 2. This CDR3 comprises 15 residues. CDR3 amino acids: CASSYSRTGNTEAFF. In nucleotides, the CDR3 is TGTGCCAGCAGTTACTCGAGGACAGGGAACACTGAAGCTTTCTTT.

CDR3 sequence: CAWGQGNSGANVLTF. The CDR3, as DNA: TGTGCCTGGGGGCAGGGTAACTCTGGGGCCAACGTCCTGACTTTC. The V call is TRBV30, the J call TRBJ2-6, with a tentative D call TRBD1 (5 bases). Germline CDR1 GTSNPN, CDR2 SVGIG (reference sequence). There are 15 residues in the CDR3. Deletions cut 5 bases from V and 0 bases from J, with 11 bases between.

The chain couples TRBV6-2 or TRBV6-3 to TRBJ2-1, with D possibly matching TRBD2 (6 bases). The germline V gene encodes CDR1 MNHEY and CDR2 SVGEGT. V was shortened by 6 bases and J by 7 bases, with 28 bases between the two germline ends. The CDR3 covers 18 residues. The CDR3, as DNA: TGTGCCAGCAGCCGTCGCCGGGCCGGGGGTACGCGTCAGAATGAGCAGTTCTTC. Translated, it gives CASSRRRAGGTRQNEQFF.

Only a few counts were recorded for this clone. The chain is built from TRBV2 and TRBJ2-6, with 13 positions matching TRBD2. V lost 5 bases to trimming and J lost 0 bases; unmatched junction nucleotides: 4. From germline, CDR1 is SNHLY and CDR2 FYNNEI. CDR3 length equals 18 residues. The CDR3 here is CASSKGTSGVSGANVLTF. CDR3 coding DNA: TGTGCCAGCAGTAAGGGGACTAGCGGGGTCTCTGGGGCCAACGTCCTGACTTTC.

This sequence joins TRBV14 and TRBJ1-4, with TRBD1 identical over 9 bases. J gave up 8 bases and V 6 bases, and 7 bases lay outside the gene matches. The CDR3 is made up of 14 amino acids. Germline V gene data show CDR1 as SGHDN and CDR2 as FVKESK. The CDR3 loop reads CASRRQGGWEKLFF. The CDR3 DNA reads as TGTGCCAGCAGGCGACAGGGGGGTTGGGAAAAACTGTTTTTT.

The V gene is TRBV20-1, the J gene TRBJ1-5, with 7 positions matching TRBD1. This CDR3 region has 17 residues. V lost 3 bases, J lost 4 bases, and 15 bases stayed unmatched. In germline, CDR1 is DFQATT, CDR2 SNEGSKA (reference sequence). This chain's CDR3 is CSASRGQQLGVNQPQHF. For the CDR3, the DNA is TGCAGTGCTAGTAGGGGACAGCAACTAGGGGTAAATCAGCCCCAGCATTTT.

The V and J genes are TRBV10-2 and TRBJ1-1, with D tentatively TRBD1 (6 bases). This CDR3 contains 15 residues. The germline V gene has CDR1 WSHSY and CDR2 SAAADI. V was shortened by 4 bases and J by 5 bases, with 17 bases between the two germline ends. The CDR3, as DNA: TGCGCCAGCAGTGCGGGGACATCGTACTGGACTGAAGCTTTCTTT. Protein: CASSAGTSYWTEAFF.

The CDR3 here is CASSDTTYEQYF. CDR3 DNA sequence: TGCGCCAGCAGCGACACCACCTACGAGCAGTACTTC. The V gene is TRBV5-1, the J gene TRBJ2-7, with D uncertain. The CDR3 length is 12 residues. Trimming stripped 4 bases from V and 2 bases from J, with 7 bases between. Germline loops: CDR1 SGHRS, CDR2 YFSETQ.

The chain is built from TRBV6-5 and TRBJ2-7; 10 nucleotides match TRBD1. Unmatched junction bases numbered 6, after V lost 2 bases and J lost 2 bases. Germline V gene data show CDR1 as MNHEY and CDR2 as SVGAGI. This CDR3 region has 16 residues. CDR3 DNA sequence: TGTGCCAGCAGTTACGCCGGGACAGGGGAGGCCTACGAGCAGTACTTC. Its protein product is CASSYAGTGEAYEQYF.

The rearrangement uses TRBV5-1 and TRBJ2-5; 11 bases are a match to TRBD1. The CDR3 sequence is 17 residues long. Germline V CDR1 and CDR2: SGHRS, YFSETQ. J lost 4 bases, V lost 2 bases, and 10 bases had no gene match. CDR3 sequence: CASSFISGQGVAETQYF. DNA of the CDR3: TGCGCCAGCAGCTTCATTTCGGGACAGGGGGTTGCAGAGACCCAGTACTTC. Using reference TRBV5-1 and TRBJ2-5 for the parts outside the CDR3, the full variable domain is KAGVTQTPRYLIKTRGQQVTLSCSPISGHRSVSWYQQTPGQGLQFLFEYFSETQRNKGNFPGRFSGRQFSNSRSEMNVSTLELGDSALYLCASSFISGQGVAETQYFGPGTRLLVL.

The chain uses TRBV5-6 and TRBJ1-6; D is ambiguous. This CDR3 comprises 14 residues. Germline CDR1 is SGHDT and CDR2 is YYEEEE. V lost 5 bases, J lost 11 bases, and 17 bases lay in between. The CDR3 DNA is TGTGCCAGCAGACCCCGGCTTAGGGAGACACCCCTCCACTTT. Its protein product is CASRPRLRETPLHF.

Here the CDR3 DNA reads TGTGCCAGCAGCTTAGATATCCTAGCGGGGGGGCTACCCTACGAGCAGTACTTC. It encodes CASSLDILAGGLPYEQYF. V is TRBV11-3 and J is TRBJ2-7; 12 bases line up with TRBD2. This CDR3 comprises 18 residues. The germline V gene encodes CDR1 SGHNT and CDR2 YENEEA. J lost 2 bases, V lost 0 bases, and 8 bases had no gene match.

CDR3: CASSLGLGGYTF. In nucleotides, the CDR3 is TGTGCCAGCAGCCTCGGACTGGGCGGCTACACCTTC. The V and J genes are TRBV3-1 (or the pseudogene TRBV3-2) and TRBJ1-2; D is undetermined. Germline CDR1 reads LGHDT; CDR2 reads YNNKEL (reference sequence). The CDR3 has 12 residues. V was shortened by 4 bases and J by 8 bases, with 11 bases between the two germline ends.

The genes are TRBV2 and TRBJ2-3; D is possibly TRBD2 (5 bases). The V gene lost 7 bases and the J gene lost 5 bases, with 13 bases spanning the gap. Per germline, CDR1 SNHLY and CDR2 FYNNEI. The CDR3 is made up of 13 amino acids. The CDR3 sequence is CASIQEDGDTQYF. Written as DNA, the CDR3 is TGTGCCAGCATCCAGGAGGACGGAGATACGCAGTATTTT.

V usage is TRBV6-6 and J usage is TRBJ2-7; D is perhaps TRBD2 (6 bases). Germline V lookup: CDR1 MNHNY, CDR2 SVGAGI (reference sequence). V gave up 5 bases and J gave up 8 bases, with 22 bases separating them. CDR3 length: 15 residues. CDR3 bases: TGTGCCAGCAGTACCTCATCGGGAGCGACCCCCCAGCAGTACTTC. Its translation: CASSTSSGATPQQYF.

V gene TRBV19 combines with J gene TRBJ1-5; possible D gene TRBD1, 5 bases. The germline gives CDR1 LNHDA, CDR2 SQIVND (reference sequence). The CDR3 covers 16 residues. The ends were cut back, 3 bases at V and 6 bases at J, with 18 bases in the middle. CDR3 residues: CASSIGLRAGRQPQHF. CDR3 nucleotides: TGTGCCAGTAGTATCGGCCTCAGGGCAGGGCGTCAGCCCCAGCATTTT.

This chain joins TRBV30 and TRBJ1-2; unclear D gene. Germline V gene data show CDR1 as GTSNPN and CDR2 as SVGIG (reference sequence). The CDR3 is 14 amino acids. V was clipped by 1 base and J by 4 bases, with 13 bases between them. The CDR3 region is CAWSGNFGIYGYTF. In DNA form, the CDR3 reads TGTGCCTGGAGTGGTAATTTTGGCATCTATGGCTACACCTTC.